The 20 T cell receptor beta chains reported below all come from one sample, sequenced in a study of human T cells and chemical hapten exposure. TCRdb independently ran MiXCR on the RACE reads; one entry per CDR3 protein. The table records 65,000 to 95,000 distinct CDR3 sequences, over 6.5% of them present only once. The time point was: healthy volunteer bleed at 6 weeks. RNA extraction used unfractionated whole blood as the source of total RNA. What was sequenced was whole blood. The receptors were sampled from a female donor in good health. Some clones in this sample may be carry-over from other donors' samples.

This clonotype was seen more than once but under ten times. V usage is TRBV4-3 and J usage is TRBJ2-1, with D hard to call. Germline V CDR1 and CDR2: LGHNA, YSLEER. The CDR3 covers 16 residues. V was cut by 0 bases and J by 6 bases, with 15 bases left in between. This CDR3 is CASSQDLTISGNEQFF. DNA for the CDR3: TGCGCCAGCAGCCAAGATTTGACCATCTCAGGCAATGAGCAGTTCTTC.

The chain couples TRBV29-1 to TRBJ1-1; D gene uncertain. There are 13 residues in the CDR3. V was shortened by 4 bases and J by 0 bases, with 9 bases between the two germline ends. Germline values: CDR1 SQVTM, CDR2 ANQGSEA. The CDR3 bases are TGCAGCGTTGGAAGGGTCCTGAACACTGAAGCTTTCTTT. Translation gives CSVGRVLNTEAFF.

The table lists this clonotype with many counts. The genes are TRBV18 and TRBJ1-1, with 12 bases lining up with TRBD1. The germline V gene has CDR1 KGHSH and CDR2 LQKENI. The CDR3 extends over 16 amino acids. The junction had 0 bases not matched to a gene; V was cut back by 0 bases and J by 1 base. The CDR3 DNA is TGTGCCAGCTCACCACCGGGACAGGGGGCGAACACTGAAGCTTTCTTT. Translated, it gives CASSPPGQGANTEAFF.

The V call is TRBV12-3 or TRBV12-4, the J call TRBJ1-1; no clear D. The CDR3 contains 13 residues. V lost 5 bases, J lost 5 bases, and 12 bases lay in between. CDR3 loop: CASSIRPDTEAFF. The CDR3 region has the DNA TGTGCCAGCAGTATCAGGCCGGATACTGAAGCTTTCTTT.

This clonotype was counted between two and nine times. The V call is TRBV5-4, the J call TRBJ2-7; 9 bases align to TRBD1. The germline V gene encodes CDR1 SGHNT and CDR2 YYREEE (reference sequence). This CDR3 contains 14 residues. J lost 2 bases, V lost 3 bases, and 3 bases had no gene match. The chain's CDR3 is CASSSTGGTYEQYF. The DNA for the CDR3 is TGTGCCAGCAGCTCGACAGGGGGAACCTACGAGCAGTACTTC.

The chain recombines TRBV2 with TRBJ1-3; unclear D gene. There are 14 residues in the CDR3. With 4 bases removed from V and 0 bases from J, the gap between germline ends came to 7 bases. Germline V gene data show CDR1 as SNHLY and CDR2 as FYNNEI. The CDR3 sequence is CASSVLLSGNTIYF. The CDR3 bases are TGTGCCAGCAGTGTCCTACTCTCTGGAAACACCATATATTTT.

This clonotype was recorded at least ten times. This chain connects TRBV6-2 or TRBV6-3 to TRBJ2-7, with D maybe TRBD2 (5 bases). Germline CDR1 reads MNHEY; CDR2 reads SVGEGT. The ends were cut back, 0 bases at V and 2 bases at J, with 8 bases in the middle. This CDR3 contains 14 residues. The CDR3 reads CASSYSRGTYEQYF. The CDR3 nucleotides read TGTGCCAGCAGTTACTCCCGAGGGACCTACGAGCAGTACTTC.

This clonotype was seen a handful of times. This may arise from a read error, as a much more abundant clone is one base away. The rearrangement uses TRBV11-2 and TRBJ2-7; TRBD1 matches at 8 bases. Germline loops: CDR1 SGHAT, CDR2 FQNNGV. This CDR3 has 15 residues. V lost 1 base, J lost 5 bases, and 7 bases stayed unmatched. The CDR3 here is CASSLVAGGIDEQYF. The CDR3 DNA follows: TGTGCCAGCAGCTTAGTTGCAGGGGGCATTGACGAGCAGTACTTC. The full variable domain, in which reference TRBV11-2 and TRBJ2-7 provide the parts outside the CDR3, is EAGVAQSPRYKIIEKRQSVAFWCNPISGHATLYWYQQILGQGPKLLIQFQNNGVVDDSQLPKDRFSAERLKGVDSTLKIQPAKLEDSAVYLCASSLVAGGIDEQYFGPGTRLTVT.

The CDR3 loop is CASSSTGTSAAGTDTQYF. CDR3 bases: TGTGCCAGCAGTTCGACCGGGACTAGCGCCGCGGGCACAGATACGCAGTATTTT. The chain recombines TRBV28 with TRBJ2-3; 10 bases match TRBD2. This CDR3 has 18 amino acids. Germline CDR1 is MDHEN and CDR2 is SYDVKM. V dropped 4 bases and J dropped 1; count of bases not matched to a gene: 11.

This clonotype was counted between two and nine times. This rearrangement joins TRBV15 to TRBJ2-7; 14 nucleotides align to TRBD2. Trimming cost V 4 bases and J 4 bases; bases outside gene matches: 6. Looked up from germline, CDR1 is LNHNV and CDR2 is YYDKDF (reference sequence). The CDR3 extends over 16 amino acids. Written as DNA, the CDR3 is TGTGCCACCAGCACGATGGGACTAGCGGGGGTGTACGAGCAGTACTTC. As protein: CATSTMGLAGVYEQYF.

This clonotype was picked up a small number of times. CDR3 coding DNA: TGCAGTGCGTCCGGGACAGGGGCGTTAGAGCAGTACTTC. Translated, it gives CSASGTGALEQYF. J is TRBJ2-7 and V is TRBV20-1, with 10 positions matching TRBD1. Germline V CDR1 and CDR2: DFQATT, SNEGSKA (reference sequence). Trimming took 6 bases from V and 7 from J; bases not matched to a gene: 9. The CDR3 extends over 13 amino acids.

This clonotype was seen a few times. This chain connects TRBV12-5 to TRBJ2-3; maybe TRBD2 (6 bases). With 5 bases removed from V and 2 bases from J, the gap between germline ends came to 20 bases. Per germline, CDR1 LGHNT and CDR2 FRNRAP. This CDR3 is built from 17 residues. CDR3 residues: CASGVGAGHLITDTQYF. The CDR3 bases are TGTGCTAGTGGTGTGGGTGCGGGGCACCTCATCACAGATACGCAGTATTTT. The variable domain in full, with the rest retrieved from reference TRBV12-5 and TRBJ2-3, is DARVTQTPRHKVTEMGQEVTMRCQPILGHNTVFWYRQTMMQGLELLAYFRNRAPLDDSGMPKDRFSAEMPDATLATLKIQPSEPRDSAVYFCASGVGAGHLITDTQYFGPGTRLTVL.

This clonotype was seen only a few times. V gene TRBV7-9 combines with J gene TRBJ2-5; D might be TRBD2 (5 bases). Trimming pared 5 bases from V and 3 bases from J, leaving 40 bases between. There are 23 residues in the CDR3. Germline CDR1 reads SEHNR; CDR2 reads FQNEAQ (reference sequence). The CDR3 DNA reads as TGTGCCAGCAGCCGTCCGGGAAATGCTAACCTAGGCCCTTCTCTTGGACTGGAAGAGACCCAGTACTTC. It encodes CASSRPGNANLGPSLGLEETQYF.

At least ten counts were recorded for this clonotype. The chain employs TRBV3-1 and TRBJ1-1; D unclear. V lost 0 bases and J lost 8, with 7 bases in between. CDR1 and CDR2 from the germline V gene are LGHDT and YNNKEL (reference sequence). The CDR3 extends over 12 amino acids. The CDR3 is CASSQEPAEAFF. The CDR3 bases are TGTGCCAGCAGCCAAGAACCGGCCGAAGCTTTCTTT. Full variable domain (missing parts from reference TRBV3-1 and TRBJ1-1): DTAVSQTPKYLVTQMGNDKSIKCEQNLGHDTMYWYKQDSKKFLKIMFSYNNKELIINETVPNRFSPKSPDKAHLNLHINSLELGDSAVYFCASSQEPAEAFFGQGTRLTVV.

About this clonotype itself: Compared with germline, one end of the junction differs, possibly owing to a read error. This chain joins TRBV12-3 or TRBV12-4 and TRBJ2-3; 11 bases are shared with TRBD1. The CDR3 spans 13 residues. In nucleotides, the CDR3 is TGTGCCAGCAGCACTAATACCGGGACAGGGGGGTCCTTT. Its translation: CASSTNTGTGGSF.

The genes are TRBV6-6 and TRBJ2-2; 7 nucleotides match TRBD2. In germline, CDR1 is MNHNY, CDR2 SVGAGI (reference sequence). With 2 bases clipped from V and 6 bases from J, the junction kept 9 bases outside the gene matches. The CDR3 consists of 16 residues. CDR3 bases: TGTGCCAGCAGTTACGAGAGCGGGGCGATCTCCGGGGAGCTGTTTTTT. Translated, it gives CASSYESGAISGELFF.

This clonotype was recorded many times. This chain uses TRBV6-1 with TRBJ1-2; 7 nucleotides align to TRBD1. The trim removed 8 bases at V and 5 bases at J, leaving 14 bases unmatched. Germline V lookup: CDR1 MNHNS, CDR2 SASEGT. This CDR3 contains 15 residues. CDR3: CASSRTPGTDYGYTF. The CDR3 bases are TGTGCCAGCTCAAGGACCCCAGGGACAGATTATGGCTACACCTTC.

This clonotype was counted at least ten times. This chain joins TRBV9 and TRBJ2-3, with 9 bases fitting TRBD2. Germline lookup yields CDR1 SGDLS and CDR2 YYNGEE. V shed 7 bases, J shed 7 bases, and the junction held 10 bases outside the gene matches. The CDR3 extends over 14 amino acids. For the CDR3, the DNA is TGTGCCAGCGCGGCGGGGGGGTCCGCGAATACGCAGTATTTT. Translated, it gives CASAAGGSANTQYF.

Ten or more counts support this clonotype. The chain has TRBV12-3 or TRBV12-4 and TRBJ1-4; 8 nucleotides match TRBD1. This CDR3 comprises 15 residues. Trimming at V came to 4 bases and at J to 6 bases, leaving 7 bases not matched to a gene. CDR3 sequence reads: CASSSTGQGHEKLFF. The CDR3 nucleotides are TGTGCCAGCAGTTCCACCGGACAGGGCCATGAAAAACTGTTTTTT.

This clonotype was observed at least ten times. This chain joins TRBV5-5 and TRBJ1-1, with D maybe TRBD1 (5 bases). V was trimmed by 0 bases and J by 6 bases, leaving 12 bases between them. This CDR3 is 14 amino acids long. Germline lookup yields CDR1 SGHKS and CDR2 YYEKEE (reference sequence). This CDR3 reads CASSLAGGVSEAFF. CDR3 bases: TGTGCCAGCAGCTTGGCGGGGGGGGTTTCTGAAGCTTTCTTT. Based on the CDR3 plus reference TRBV5-5 and TRBJ1-1, the full variable domain is DAGVTQSPTHLIKTRGQQVTLRCSPISGHKSVSWYQQVLGQGPQFIFQYYEKEERGRGNFPDRFSARQFPNYSSELNVNALLLGDSALYLCASSLAGGVSEAFFGQGTRLTVV.